This TCR beta chain is drawn from a study of beta chain features in type 1 diabetes. Broader study findings: Type 1 diabetes patients showed a moderate but significant shortening of TCRB CDR3s in all four CD4+ subsets.

The sequenced template was cDNA made from the entire isolated RNA. Profiled with immunoSEQ multiplex PCR; TCRdb holds only in-frame clones, not every one. The data show 300,000 to 350,000 clones, with approximately 13% seen just once and 0.015% held by the top ten. A note on this clone: The antigen is unknown.

Trimming left V 3 bases short and J 2 bases short, with 9 bases between. The CDR3 loop spans 13 amino acids. Germline V gene sequence: CDR1 SGHRS, CDR2 YFSETQ. Sorting that relied on CD45RO/CCR7/CD25/CD127/CD95/CD27 yielded CD4+ naive, central memory, regulatory and stem cell-like memory cells. The V call is TRBV5-1, the J call TRBJ2-7, with a possible D match to TRBD1 (6 bases). The specimen sequenced was naive CD4+ T cells from blood. The source of this sequence is a woman aged 18-29 years with type 1 diabetes. CDR3 protein: CASSSGDTYEQYV. DNA of the CDR3: TGCGCCAGCAGCTCAGGGGATACCTACGAGCAGTACGTC.